Each of the 13 T cell receptor beta chains below was sequenced from the same sample in a study of lymphopenia after photon versus proton radiotherapy. Data came from immunoSEQ multiplex PCR; TCRdb stores just in-frame clones and leaves some out. The sample carries more than 15,000 clones, about 88% recorded once. The specimen was peripheral blood, collected from a patient treated with proton-based radiotherapy. These receptors came from a woman in her fifties or sixties with cholangiocarcinoma. Some clones in this sample may be carry-over from other donors' samples.

The chain combines TRBV9 with TRBJ2-1; 9 bases align to TRBD2. Trimming at V came to 3 bases and at J to 5 bases, leaving 6 bases not matched to a gene. Per the germline V gene, CDR1 is SGDLS and CDR2 is YYNGEE. There are 15 residues in the CDR3. The DNA for the CDR3 is TGTGCCAGCAGCGCCATAATAGCGGGAGACAATGAGCAGTTCTTC. Translating gives CASSAIIAGDNEQFF.

The chain joins TRBV4-1 to TRBJ2-7; D is unclear. Germline CDR1 MGHRA, CDR2 YSYEKL. This CDR3 contains 14 residues. The V end lost 5 bases, the J end lost 2 bases, and 13 bases lay between the germline ends. CDR3 coding DNA: TGCGCCAGCAGCGCCGAGCCCTACCCCTACGAGCAGTACTTC. Residues: CASSAEPYPYEQYF.

A remark on this clone: The junction shows a germline mismatch at one end, possibly a read error. V gene TRBV5-1 combines with J gene TRBJ2-1; 8 bases are a match to TRBD2. This CDR3 contains 11 residues. Germline V gene data show CDR1 as SGHRS and CDR2 as YFSETQ. The CDR3 protein is CATSGSNQQFF. The CDR3 DNA follows: TGCGCCACCAGCGGGAGCAATCAGCAGTTCTTC.

The CDR3 DNA is TGTGCCAGCAGTTTACGGGGGAACTCCTACGAGCAGTACTTC. Its protein product is CASSLRGNSYEQYF. The chain joins TRBV27 to TRBJ2-7, with a tentative D call TRBD2 (6 bases). V was clipped by 2 bases and J by 0 bases, with 8 bases between them. From germline, CDR1 is MNHEY and CDR2 SMNVEV (reference sequence). The CDR3 is 14 amino acids.

V usage is TRBV12-5 and J usage is TRBJ1-1; tentatively, D is TRBD1 (5 bases). The CDR3 is made up of 14 amino acids. The V and J ends lost 2 bases and 4 bases respectively, with 11 bases between them. Per germline, CDR1 LGHNT and CDR2 FRNRAP. The CDR3 bases are TGTGCTAGTGGTTTGTACGGTGGGGCCACTGAAGCTTTCTTT. Translation: CASGLYGGATEAFF.

The chain carries TRBV11-2 and TRBJ1-2; D may be TRBD1 (6 bases). Germline V gene lookup returns CDR1 SGHAT and CDR2 FQNNGV. The CDR3 totals 14 residues. V lost 5 bases to trimming and J lost 3 bases, with 13 bases between them. In DNA form, the CDR3 reads TGTGCCAGCAGCCGGGACACCCTTGACTATGGCTACACCTTC. It translates to CASSRDTLDYGYTF.

The chain has TRBV2 and TRBJ2-5; tentative D call: TRBD1 (6 bases). The CDR3 spans 13 residues. Looked up from germline, CDR1 is SNHLY and CDR2 is FYNNEI. V was trimmed by 6 bases and J by 3 bases, leaving 11 bases between them. CDR3 protein: CASRENREETQYF. The CDR3 nucleotides are TGTGCCAGCAGGGAAAACAGGGAAGAGACCCAGTACTTC.

The V gene is TRBV4-3, the J gene TRBJ2-6; the D is unclear. V dropped 4 bases and J dropped 2 bases, with 12 bases sitting between them. CDR3 size: 16 residues. In germline, CDR1 is LGHNA, CDR2 YSLEER. CDR3 nucleotides: TGCGCCAGCAGCCCCTCCCCTAGTACTGGGGCCAACGTCCTGACTTTC. This codes for CASSPSPSTGANVLTF.

The chain combines TRBV7-2 with TRBJ1-3; no clear D gene. CDR3 size: 16 residues. Trimming stripped 4 bases from V and 2 bases from J, with 15 bases between. Germline CDR1 is SGHTA and CDR2 is FQGNSA. The CDR3 sequence: CASSSQVGLPGNTIYF. In DNA form, the CDR3 reads TGTGCCAGCAGCTCCCAGGTTGGCCTCCCTGGAAACACCATATATTTT.

The chain links TRBV18 to TRBJ2-1, with no clear D. The CDR3 is 13 residues long. V lost 3 bases to trimming and J lost 10 bases, with 13 bases between them. The germline CDR1 and CDR2 sequences are KGHSH and LQKENI. CDR3 in DNA: TGTGCCAGCTCACCCCTCTCCGGCCAGGAGCAGTTCTTC. Translating it yields CASSPLSGQEQFF.

This rearrangement joins TRBV7-3 to TRBJ2-1; 10 bases agree with TRBD2. Germline CDR1 reads SGHTA; CDR2 reads FQGTGA. Losses at the gene ends were 5 bases for V and 6 bases for J; bases not matched to a gene: 10. This CDR3 spans 16 amino acids. The CDR3 protein is CASSPQSGGGRNEQFF. The DNA for the CDR3 is TGTGCCAGCAGCCCTCAGAGCGGGGGGGGCCGCAATGAGCAGTTCTTC.

CDR3 DNA: TGTGCCAGCAGTTTACTCCCGCCTTCCCCTGAAGCTTTCTTT. Translating it yields CASSLLPPSPEAFF. V usage is TRBV27 and J usage is TRBJ1-1, with D unresolved. The CDR3 has 14 residues. Germline lookup yields CDR1 MNHEY and CDR2 SMNVEV (reference sequence). Trimming removed 2 bases from V and 6 bases from J, with 13 bases in between.

The genes are TRBV6-4 and TRBJ1-1, with TRBD1 as a possible D gene (5 bases). CDR1 and CDR2 from the germline V gene are MRHNA and SNTAGT. Trimming cost V 0 bases and J 5 bases, with 13 bases left between them. This CDR3 comprises 15 residues. The DNA of the CDR3 is TGTGCCAGCAGTGACTCTAGGATGGGGCTTACTGAAGCTTTCTTT. Its translation: CASSDSRMGLTEAFF.